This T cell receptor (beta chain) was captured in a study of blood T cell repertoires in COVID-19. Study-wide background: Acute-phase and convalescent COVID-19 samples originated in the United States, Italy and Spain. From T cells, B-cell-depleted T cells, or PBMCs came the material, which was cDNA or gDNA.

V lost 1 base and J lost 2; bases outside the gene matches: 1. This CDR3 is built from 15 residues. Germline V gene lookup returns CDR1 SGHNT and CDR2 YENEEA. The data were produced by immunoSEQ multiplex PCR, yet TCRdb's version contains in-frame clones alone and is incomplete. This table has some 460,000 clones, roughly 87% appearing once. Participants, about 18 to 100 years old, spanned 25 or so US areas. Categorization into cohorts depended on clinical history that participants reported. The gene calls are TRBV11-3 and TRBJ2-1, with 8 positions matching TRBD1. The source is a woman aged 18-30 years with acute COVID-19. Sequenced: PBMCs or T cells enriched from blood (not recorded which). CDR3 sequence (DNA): TGTGCCAGCAGCTTAGGCAGGGGGCCCTACAATGAGCAGTTCTTC. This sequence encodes CASSLGRGPYNEQFF. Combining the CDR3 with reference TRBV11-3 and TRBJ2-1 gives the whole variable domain EAGVVQSPRYKIIEKKQPVAFWCNPISGHNTLYWYLQNLGQGPELLIRYENEEAVDDSQLPKDRFSAERLKGVDSTLKIQPAELGDSAVYLCASSLGRGPYNEQFFGPGTRLTVL.